This is a list of T cell receptor beta chains from one sample in a study of cytomegalovirus exposure and HLA in healthy donors. Sequencing used immunoSEQ multiplex PCR; TCRdb keeps in-frame clones, though not all of them. Of 100,000 to 150,000 clones listed, under 80% were seen once; the top ten hold approximately 4%. Sequences were obtained from PBMCs. These receptors were taken from a man in his forties in good health and CMV-seropositive. Each CDR3 is given with its conserved first and last residue. D genes are given only for firm matches. Clone size is stated in some rows and not others, as once, few, many or a class when expanded.

NA,TRBJ2-4,few,TRBV11-2,CASSPEGSPLKNIQYF,TGTGCCAGCAGTCCGGAGGGGAGCCCCTTAAAAAACATTCAGTACTTC
TRBD2,TRBJ2-1,few,TRBV18,CASSPRKSGVSPYNEQFF,TGTGCCAGCTCACCACGGAAAAGCGGGGTGAGTCCCTACAATGAGCAGTTCTTC
NA,TRBJ1-6,NA,TRBV5-1,CASSLVTNRDGGSPLHF,TGCGCCAGCAGCTTGGTTACCAACAGGGATGGAGGTTCACCCCTCCACTTT
TRBD2,TRBJ2-1,NA,TRBV10-1,CASSELTGGLYNEQFF,TGCGCCAGCAGTGAGTTAACGGGGGGGCTTTACAATGAGCAGTTCTTC
NA,TRBJ2-2,NA,TRBV5-1,CASSPGLVLPGELFF,TGCGCCAGCAGCCCGGGGTTAGTTTTACCTGGGGAGCTGTTTTTT
NA,TRBJ2-5,NA,TRBV21-1,CASSKAGASGDQETQYF,TGTGCCAGCAGCAAAGCAGGCGCTAGCGGGGATCAAGAGACCCAGTACTTC
NA,TRBJ2-2,NA,TRBV15,CATAKPTGELFF,TGTGCCACCGCGAAGCCCACCGGGGAGCTGTTTTTT
TRBD1,TRBJ2-5,NA,TRBV30,CAWSGGDRGYETQYF,TGTGCCTGGAGTGGGGGGGACAGGGGGTATGAGACCCAGTACTTC
TRBD1,TRBJ1-1,few,TRBV29-1,CSVGGQGATEAFF,TGCAGCGTTGGGGGACAGGGGGCAACTGAAGCTTTCTTT
TRBD2,TRBJ2-1,NA,TRBV29-1,CSAKTSEGEQFF,TGCAGCGCAAAAACTAGCGAGGGTGAGCAGTTCTTC
NA,TRBJ2-6,NA,TRBV5-1,CASSPVPSGANVLTF,TGCGCCAGCAGCCCGGTTCCCTCTGGGGCCAACGTCCTGACTTTC
TRBD2,TRBJ2-1,NA,TRBV5-1,CASSLQATSGSLSEQFF,TGCGCCAGCAGCCTCCAGGCGACTAGCGGGAGCTTAAGTGAGCAGTTCTTC
NA,TRBJ2-1,NA,TRBV11-2,CASSLAEGNEQFF,TGTGCCAGCAGCTTAGCCGAGGGCAATGAGCAGTTCTTC
TRBD1,TRBJ1-2,NA,TRBV7-9,CASSETLGTATGGYTF,TGTGCCAGCAGCGAAACCTTGGGGACAGCCACAGGAGGCTACACCTTC
TRBD2,TRBJ2-7,once,TRBV10-3,CAISGLADSYEQYF,TGTGCCATTAGCGGGCTAGCGGACTCCTACGAGCAGTACTTC
TRBD2,TRBJ2-5,NA,TRBV15,CATSSGRAGETQYF,TGTGCCACCAGCAGCGGGAGGGCGGGGGAGACCCAGTACTTC
TRBD1,TRBJ2-5,NA,TRBV7-9,CASRPTGEETQYF,TGTGCCAGCAGACCTACAGGGGAGGAGACCCAGTACTTC
NA,TRBJ2-3,few,TRBV11-3,CASKKGFADTQYF,TGTGCCAGCAAAAAGGGGTTCGCAGATACGCAGTATTTT
NA,TRBJ1-2,few,TRBV7-9,CASSASDRLYGYTF,TGTGCCAGCAGCGCAAGCGACAGGCTCTATGGCTACACCTTC
TRBD1,TRBJ1-1,NA,TRBV29-1,CSVAGQGARFEAFF,TGCAGCGTTGCGGGACAGGGGGCGCGGTTTGAAGCTTTCTTT
NA,TRBJ1-2,NA,TRBV30,CAWSTGTYGYTF,TGTGCCTGGAGTACAGGGACCTATGGCTACACCTTC
TRBD1,TRBJ2-7,NA,TRBV19,CASSPRQGQGSYEQYF,TGTGCCAGTAGTCCGCGACAGGGTCAAGGCTCCTACGAGCAGTACTTC
NA,TRBJ2-3,NA,TRBV5-1,CASSLQQGDTQYF,TGCGCCAGCAGCTTGCAACAGGGAGATACGCAGTATTTT
NA,TRBJ2-7,NA,TRBV18,CASSPQDSYEQYF,TGTGCCAGCTCACCACAGGACAGCTACGAGCAGTACTTC
TRBD1,TRBJ1-5,NA,TRBV6-1,CASSALWTGISNQPQHF,TGTGCCAGCAGTGCCCTATGGACAGGAATTAGCAATCAGCCCCAGCATTTT
NA,TRBJ1-5,NA,TRBV6-5,CASRITEYSNQPQHF,TGTGCCAGCAGAATCACAGAGTATAGCAATCAGCCCCAGCATTTT
NA,TRBJ1-6,NA,TRBV5-1,CASSQWTPGGSPLHF,TGCGCCAGCAGCCAATGGACGCCAGGAGGATCACCCCTCCACTTT
NA,TRBJ2-3,few,TRBV25-1,CASSDLGLGSPTDTQYF,TGTGCCAGCAGTGATCTAGGCCTAGGCTCTCCCACAGATACGCAGTATTTT
NA,TRBJ1-2,NA,TRBV7-2,CASSLTGEYRGYTF,TGTGCCAGCAGCTTAACTGGGGAGTATCGTGGCTACACCTTC
NA,TRBJ2-1,NA,TRBV5-6,CASSPSMEYNEQFF,TGTGCCAGCAGCCCCTCCATGGAGTACAATGAGCAGTTCTTC
TRBD1,TRBJ2-7,NA,TRBV9,CASSVGTGAYEQYF,TGTGCCAGCAGCGTAGGGACAGGGGCCTACGAGCAGTACTTC
NA,TRBJ2-7,once,TRBV6-5,CASSQGSHEQYF,TGTGCCAGCAGTCAGGGATCCCACGAGCAGTACTTC
NA,TRBJ2-1,NA,TRBV7-6,CASSLGAAYNEQFF,TGTGCCAGCAGCTTAGGTGCGGCCTACAATGAGCAGTTCTTC
TRBD1,TRBJ2-1,NA,TRBV7-8,CASSWGQSSYNEQFF,TGTGCCAGCAGCTGGGGACAGAGCTCCTACAATGAGCAGTTCTTC
NA,TRBJ1-1,NA,TRBV5-1,CASSSLDRLNTEAFF,TGCGCCAGCAGCTCGTTAGACAGATTGAACACTGAAGCTTTCTTT